This T cell receptor (beta chain) is from a study of blood T cell repertoires in COVID-19. As for the study in general: Specimens from acute and convalescent COVID-19 originated in the United States, Italy and Spain.

Data came from immunoSEQ multiplex PCR; TCRdb stores just in-frame clones and leaves some out. The table has about 95,000 clones, approximately 81% seen once. This clone has a handful of counts. This CDR3 is also generated by other DNA sequences in the sample. Germline-derived CDR1 and CDR2 are SGHRS and YFSETQ. The V gene lost 2 bases and the J gene lost 2 bases, with 7 bases spanning the gap. This CDR3 is built from 13 residues. The sequence was collected from an elderly man with active or convalescent COVID-19. Sequences were obtained from peripheral blood. J is TRBJ1-1 and V is TRBV5-1, with a possible D match to TRBD1 (6 bases). Here the CDR3 reads CASSLQGNTEAFF. The CDR3 coding sequence is TGCGCCAGCAGCTTACAGGGTAACACTGAAGCTTTCTTT.